This T cell receptor (beta chain) originates from a study of T cell responses to AZD1222 COVID-19 vaccine. Study results and limitations: As reported, nearly half of all spike-specific TCRs target variant regions that are unmutated.

Only in-frame clones appear in the TCRdb table, and some are missing; sequencing was by immunoSEQ multiplex PCR. The table lists 100,000 to 150,000 clones, 80% to 95% of them singletons. The CDR3 runs to 16 residues. CDR1 is LGHDT, CDR2 YNNKEL, per germline (reference sequence). Losses at the gene ends were 3 bases for V and 3 bases for J; bases not matched to a gene: 9. This clone was detected once. The antigen is undetermined. The chain employs TRBV3-1 (or the pseudogene TRBV3-2) and TRBJ2-3; TRBD1 matches at 7 bases. The sample was peripheral blood, taken on day 0 of AZD1222 vaccination. This clonotype was obtained from an adult in good health. The CDR3: CASSQYLAQGTDTQYF. The CDR3 DNA reads TGTGCCAGCAGCCAGTACCTAGCACAGGGGACAGATACGCAGTATTTT.